Sequencing of this T cell receptor (beta chain) was carried out in a study of shared clonotypes between healthy human individuals. Overall study context: CD4 naive and memory got three plates each, CD8 naive two, CD8 memory one. The study, taken as a whole, reports: Clonotype sharing among the donors was expected to vary with sequencing depth.

TCRdb's table, derived via immunoSEQ multiplex PCR, lists solely in-frame clones and lacks some. The repertoire includes 2 million to 3 million clones, over 85% of them detected once, and approximately 0.37% sits in the top ten. V gave up 7 bases and J gave up 1 base, with 4 bases separating them. Per germline, CDR1 MDHEN and CDR2 SYDVKM. The CDR3 is made up of 11 amino acids. For this clone: Its antigen is not identified.

The sequenced sample was naive CD4+ T cells from PBMCs. Subset given: CD45RA+ positively selected. The chain couples TRBV28 to TRBJ2-5; no firm D call. This sequence originates from a man aged 18 to 29 in good health. Some clones in this sample may be carry-over from other donors' samples. CDR3: CASNGQETQYF. The DNA of the CDR3 is TGTGCCAGCAATGGCCAAGAGACCCAGTACTTC. Full variable domain (remainder filled in from reference TRBV28 and TRBJ2-5): DVKVTQSSRYLVKRTGEKVFLECVQDMDHENMFWYRQDPGLGLRLIYFSYDVKMKEKGDIPEGYSVSREKKERFSLILESASTNQTSMYLCASNGQETQYFGPGTRLLVL.